Each of the 20 T cell receptor beta chains below was sequenced from the same sample in a study of T cells after yellow fever vaccination. TCRdb re-called the 5' RACE reads with MiXCR, one entry per CDR3 protein. The repertoire holds roughly 140,000 distinct CDR3 sequences, with roughly 8.2% as singletons. The sample here was CD4+ T cells sorted from PBMCs, taken 5 days after the yellow fever booster vaccination. These receptors originate from a man aged 25-45 years who received the YFV17D yellow fever vaccine.

As for this clonotype: A much larger clone lies one base from this, so it may be a read error. The chain links TRBV20-1 to TRBJ2-5; 9 bases are shared with TRBD2. The trim removed 3 bases at V and 5 bases at J, leaving 7 bases unmatched. The CDR3 consists of 14 residues. Germline CDR1 reads DFQATT; CDR2 reads SNEGSKA (reference sequence). CDR3 protein: CSASPLAGPETQYF. The DNA for the CDR3 is TGCAGTGCTAGTCCACTAGCGGGCCCTGAGACCCAGTACTTC.

This clonotype has ten or more counts. The rearrangement joins TRBV7-2 to TRBJ2-3; TRBD2 might be the D (5 bases). The V end was cut by 4 bases, the J end by 4 bases, with 12 bases between. The germline V gene encodes CDR1 SGHTA and CDR2 FQGNSA. This CDR3 has 14 amino acids. CDR3 sequence: CASSSGSVADTQYF. CDR3 in DNA: TGTGCCAGCAGCTCGGGATCGGTCGCAGATACGCAGTATTTT.

In its sample, this clonotype was seen many times. The rearrangement joins TRBV20-1 to TRBJ2-3; a possible D gene is TRBD2 (5 bases). Germline CDR1 reads DFQATT; CDR2 reads SNEGSKA (reference sequence). This CDR3 comprises 15 residues. V was shortened by 6 bases and J by 2 bases, with 18 bases between the two germline ends. CDR3 nucleotide sequence: TGCAGTGCCCCCCCTCCAGCGGTACACACAGATACGCAGTATTTT. It translates to CSAPPPAVHTDTQYF.

This clonotype was seen at least ten times. The rearrangement uses TRBV6-4 and TRBJ2-5; 12 bases match TRBD2. The CDR3 is 17 residues long. J gave up 1 base and V 5 bases, and 8 bases lay outside the gene matches. Germline V gives CDR1 MRHNA, CDR2 SNTAGT. The CDR3 nucleotides read TGTGCCAGCAGTCCTCTAGGACTAGCGGGGTGCCAAGAGACCCAGTACTTC. Translation gives CASSPLGLAGCQETQYF.

This clonotype was seen many times. This rearrangement joins TRBV19 to TRBJ2-3, with 9 bases identical to TRBD2. The length of the CDR3 is 16 residues. Germline V gene lookup returns CDR1 LNHDA and CDR2 SQIVND (reference sequence). Trimming took 2 bases from V and 4 from J; bases not matched to a gene: 7. The CDR3 reads CASSIFAGGQADTQYF. CDR3 DNA: TGTGCCAGTAGTATATTCGCGGGAGGGCAGGCAGATACGCAGTATTTT.

This clonotype was observed many times. The gene calls are TRBV25-1 and TRBJ2-1; tentative D call: TRBD1 (5 bases). Trimming stripped 5 bases from V and 10 bases from J, with 12 bases between. This CDR3 is 12 amino acids long. The germline CDR1 and CDR2 sequences are MGHDK and SYGVNS. CDR3 residues: CASSTPKGEQFF. The DNA for the CDR3 is TGTGCCAGCAGTACGCCGAAGGGGGAGCAGTTCTTC.

Remarks on this clonotype: The junction and the germline gene differ at one end; a read error may be behind it. V usage is TRBV10-2 and J usage is TRBJ2-7; 13 bases agree with TRBD2. Germline CDR1 WSHSY, CDR2 SAAADI. CDR3 length: 19 amino acids. The CDR3 coding sequence is TGCGCAAGCAGCGTTAGGACTAGCGGGAGAATGGGGGAGGTGTACGAGCAGTACTTC. It yields the protein CASSVRTSGRMGEVYEQYF.

Note on this clonotype: A read error may produce the germline difference seen at one junction end. The CDR3 is CAISSGNTEAFF. The CDR3 nucleotides are TGTGCCATCAGCTCGGGGAACACTGAAGCTTTCTTT. The chain is built from TRBV7-9 and TRBJ1-1; no definite D call. The CDR3 has 12 amino acids. CDR1 and CDR2 (germline): SEHNR, FQNEAQ (reference sequence).

This clonotype occurred many times. CDR3 in DNA: TGTGCCAGCACGAACCAGGGCGATGAGCAGTTCTTC. Its protein product is CASTNQGDEQFF. The genes are TRBV6-1 and TRBJ2-1; weak D call: TRBD1 (5 bases). The ends were cut back, 7 bases at V and 8 bases at J, with 12 bases in the middle. Germline lookup yields CDR1 MNHNS and CDR2 SASEGT. The CDR3 loop spans 12 amino acids.

This clonotype was recorded at least ten times. The chain combines TRBV12-3 or TRBV12-4 with TRBJ1-5; 7 positions match TRBD1. The V gene end was trimmed by 5 bases and the J gene end by 7 bases; junction bases not matched to a gene: 5. The CDR3 has 13 residues. CDR3 nucleotide sequence: TGTGCCAGCAGTCTTACAGGGGTCCAGCCCCAGCATTTT. It codes for CASSLTGVQPQHF.

This clonotype was counted at least ten times. The chain uses TRBV5-6 and TRBJ2-7; TRBD2 might be the D (5 bases). This CDR3 has 14 amino acids. Per germline, CDR1 SGHDT and CDR2 YYEEEE. V was pared by 0 bases and J by 4 bases, with 11 bases between. CDR3 sequence: CASSLVTEGYEQYF. For the CDR3, the DNA is TGTGCCAGCAGCTTGGTTACAGAGGGATACGAGCAGTACTTC.

This clonotype was found many times. This chain uses TRBV6-5 with TRBJ2-7, with D perhaps assigned TRBD1 or TRBD2 (5 bases each). Trimming removed 6 bases from V and 1 base from J, with 16 bases in between. The CDR3 has 15 residues. CDR1 and CDR2 from the germline V gene are MNHEY and SVGAGI. Here the CDR3 reads CASSSTGTKSYEQYF. DNA for the CDR3: TGTGCCAGCAGCTCAACCGGGACCAAATCCTACGAGCAGTACTTC.

This clonotype was recorded many times. This rearrangement joins TRBV20-1 to TRBJ2-1, with D tentatively TRBD1 (5 bases). The germline V and J ends were trimmed by 2 bases and 0 bases, with 14 bases remaining between them. Germline V gene sequence: CDR1 DFQATT, CDR2 SNEGSKA (reference sequence). The CDR3 totals 16 residues. The CDR3 loop is CSARPVGVSSYNEQFF. The CDR3 nucleotides read TGCAGTGCTAGACCCGTAGGGGTTAGCTCCTACAATGAGCAGTTCTTC.

This clonotype was seen repeatedly, ten times or more. The chain links TRBV28 to TRBJ2-5; TRBD1 matches 9 bases. Germline loops: CDR1 MDHEN, CDR2 SYDVKM. V gave up 5 bases and J gave up 7 bases; unmatched junction bases: 11. CDR3 size: 15 residues. CDR3 protein: CASSPYRGPRGTQYF. For the CDR3, the DNA is TGTGCCAGCAGTCCTTACAGGGGGCCCCGCGGGACCCAGTACTTC.

This clonotype showed up many times. The chain links TRBV20-1 to TRBJ2-1, with D perhaps TRBD1 (7 bases). CDR1 is DFQATT and CDR2 is SNEGSKA in the germline V gene (reference sequence). Trimming took off 4 bases at V and 6 bases at J, with 16 bases between the two ends. The length of the CDR3 is 14 residues. The CDR3 loop is CSAKGGGTGNEQFF. The CDR3 DNA reads TGCAGTGCTAAAGGGGGCGGGACGGGCAATGAGCAGTTCTTC.

This chain links TRBV19 with TRBJ2-7, with D hard to call. CDR1 is LNHDA, CDR2 SQIVND, per germline (reference sequence). V lost 3 bases to trimming and J lost 1 base, with 10 bases between them. This CDR3 has 14 amino acids. CDR3 region: CASSIGLGSYEQYF. Here the CDR3 DNA reads TGTGCCAGTAGTATTGGCCTGGGTTCCTACGAGCAGTACTTC.

The chain joins TRBV5-3 to TRBJ2-2, with 14 bases fitting TRBD2. TRBV5-3 is filed as an ORF, its function uncertain. The CDR3 has 18 amino acids. J was trimmed by 5 bases and V by 9 bases; bases with no gene match: 15. The CDR3 sequence: CAIGLTGTSGRRTGELFF. CDR3 in DNA: TGTGCCATCGGCCTTACCGGGACTAGCGGGAGAAGGACCGGGGAGCTGTTTTTT.

This clonotype appeared many times. The chain uses TRBV14 and TRBJ2-3; TRBD2 matches at 11 bases. J gave up 2 bases and V 7 bases, and 14 bases lay outside the gene matches. The germline V gene has CDR1 SGHDN and CDR2 FVKESK. The CDR3 totals 18 residues. The CDR3 DNA is TGTGCCAGCAACCCAGACGCCCCTAGCGGGAGGCCCACAGATACGCAGTATTTT. Protein sequence: CASNPDAPSGRPTDTQYF.

J is TRBJ2-5 and V is TRBV28, with 11 bases lining up with TRBD2. The trim removed 2 bases at V and 3 bases at J, leaving 5 bases unmatched. This CDR3 contains 16 residues. Germline CDR1 is MDHEN and CDR2 is SYDVKM. CDR3 nucleotide sequence: TGTGCCAGCAGTTTACCCGCTAGCGGGGGGAAAGAGACCCAGTACTTC. Protein: CASSLPASGGKETQYF.

This clonotype was seen at least ten times. The chain is built from TRBV20-1 and TRBJ2-1; TRBD1 agrees at 9 bases. The CDR3 has 15 amino acids. Germline loops: CDR1 DFQATT, CDR2 SNEGSKA (reference sequence). After removal of 3 bases from V and 7 bases from J, the junction contained 10 bases not matched to a gene. Here the CDR3 DNA reads TGCAGTGCTAGTGACCCGGGACAGGGTAGGAATGAGCAGTTCTTC. Protein product: CSASDPGQGRNEQFF.